This T cell receptor (beta chain) was profiled in a study of T cell responses to AZD1222 COVID-19 vaccine. Method: immunoSEQ multiplex PCR; TCRdb's copy keeps in-frame clones and lacks some. The repertoire holds 140,000 to 150,000 clones, 90% to 95% seen once, with 12% in the top ten. Germline V gives CDR1 SNHLY, CDR2 FYNNEI. V was clipped by 3 bases and J by 4 bases, with 12 bases between them. This CDR3 has 14 residues. This clonotype was obtained from an adult who had recovered from COVID-19. The sample here was peripheral blood, taken after recovery from COVID-19. J is TRBJ1-2 and V is TRBV2; maybe TRBD1 (5 bases). The CDR3 spells CASSEADRGYGYTF. The CDR3 DNA reads TGTGCCAGCAGTGAGGCCGATAGGGGCTATGGCTACACCTTC.